A selection of T cell receptor beta chains follows, all from one sample in a study of naive and memory T cell subsets. MiXCR, run by TCRdb on the UMI-ligation and nested PCR reads, gives a single entry per CDR3 protein. The data show 8,500 to 10,000 distinct CDR3 sequences, around 5.4% seen once. Material: CD4+ TEMRA cells from blood. The origin of the receptors is a human donor in good health. Each CDR3 is given with its conserved first and last residue. Each record gives: J gene, CDR3 length, V gene, clone size, D gene, CDR3 DNA, CDR3 protein. A D gene is named only where the DNA matches it firmly. Some rows have no size entry. The others give once, few or many, or a class for an expanded clone.

TRBJ1-2	12	TRBV2	few	NA	TGTGCCAGCAGTGTCCTTCGAAGTGGCTACACCTTC	CASSVLRSGYTF
TRBJ2-1	16	TRBV20-1	few	TRBD1	TGCAGTGCTAGAGATCCGGGACAGGGGAGGGTGAATGAGCAGTTCTTC	CSARDPGQGRVNEQFF
TRBJ2-3	14	TRBV12-3/TRBV12-4	many	TRBD1	TGTGCCAGCTGGGACAGGGGTTACTCAGATACGCAGTATTTT	CASWDRGYSDTQYF
TRBJ2-3	15	TRBV6-2/TRBV6-3	few	NA	TGTGCCAGCAGAAGCGGGCCCGGAGGCACAGATACGCAGTATTTT	CASRSGPGGTDTQYF
TRBJ2-5	15	TRBV19	NA	TRBD1	TGTGCCAGCGGAGCCGGGACAGGGGGGAGAAAGACCCAGTACTTC	CASGAGTGGRKTQYF
TRBJ2-7	16	TRBV12-3/TRBV12-4	NA	TRBD2	TGTGCCAGCAGCTACAAGACTAGCGGGGCGGTATACGAGCAGTACTTC	CASSYKTSGAVYEQYF
TRBJ2-1	17	TRBV7-8	NA	TRBD2	TGTGCCAGCAGCCCGCACCACGGGACTAGCAGCTACAATGAGCAGTTCTTC	CASSPHHGTSSYNEQFF
TRBJ2-1	14	TRBV3-1	many	NA	TGTGCCAGCAGCCAAGATCGCAGCTTGAATGAGCAGTTCTTC	CASSQDRSLNEQFF
TRBJ2-1	19	TRBV7-9	few	TRBD1	TGTGCCAGCAGCTTAGTAATCCTAACCGGGACAGGAAGCTACAATGAGCAGTTCTTC	CASSLVILTGTGSYNEQFF
TRBJ1-1	15	TRBV7-9	many	NA	TGTGCCAGCACCGGTGAGGGTCTCAAGGGATCTGAAGCTTTCTTT	CASTGEGLKGSEAFF
TRBJ1-2	16	TRBV27	many	NA	TGTGCCAGCAGAGGACAAACGTCCAAAAGGATCTATGGCTACACCTTC	CASRGQTSKRIYGYTF
TRBJ1-1	13	TRBV20-1	many	NA	TGCAGTGCTAGAGATCATAGGAACACTGAAGCTTTCTTT	CSARDHRNTEAFF
TRBJ1-1	16	TRBV12-3/TRBV12-4	few	TRBD1	TGTGCCAGCAGCCCTAAGAGGGGGGGACAGGGCACTGAAGCTTTCTTT	CASSPKRGGQGTEAFF
TRBJ1-1	12	TRBV29-1	NA	NA	TGCAGCGTTGAAGATCGCCGCACTGAAGCTTTCTTT	CSVEDRRTEAFF
TRBJ2-7	15	TRBV6-2/TRBV6-3	NA	NA	TGTGCCAGCACCTATTCGGAGGGTAGCGCCTACGAGCAGTACTTC	CASTYSEGSAYEQYF
TRBJ2-2	16	TRBV7-2	many	TRBD2	TGTGCCAGCAGCGCCGGACTAGCGGGAGGTCCCGGGGAGCTGTTTTTT	CASSAGLAGGPGELFF
TRBJ2-3	14	TRBV4-2	many	NA	TGTGCCAGCAGCCGTTTTGAGGGTACAGATACGCAGTATTTT	CASSRFEGTDTQYF
TRBJ1-4	15	TRBV28	few	NA	TGTGCCAGCAGTTCCTCGACAGAACTTAATGAAAAACTGTTTTTT	CASSSSTELNEKLFF
TRBJ1-1	15	TRBV10-3	many	NA	TGTGCCATCATGGGGGCCCCGGGGAGTTACACTGAAGCTTTCTTT	CAIMGAPGSYTEAFF
TRBJ1-5	17	TRBV6-5	NA	NA	TGTGCCAGCAGTTACAAGAGTGGAATGGGAAGCAATCAGCCCCAGCATTTT	CASSYKSGMGSNQPQHF
TRBJ2-7	16	TRBV18	few	TRBD2	TGTGCCAGCACCCAAGGACTAGTCTCCGTTTCCTACGAGCAGTACTTC	CASTQGLVSVSYEQYF
TRBJ2-7	15	TRBV4-2	many	TRBD2	TGTGCCAGCAGCCAAGAATTGTCGCTAGCGGGCGAGCAGTACTTC	CASSQELSLAGEQYF
TRBJ2-1	16	TRBV6-1	many	TRBD2	TGTGCCAGCATTCATAAGGAGAGCGGGAGGCGCAATGAGCAGTTCTTC	CASIHKESGRRNEQFF
TRBJ2-7	13	TRBV19	NA	NA	TGTGCCAGTAGTCTCGGAGCGGCCGGGAAGCAGTACTTC	CASSLGAAGKQYF
TRBJ2-7	14	TRBV19	NA	NA	TGTGCCAGTAGTCCGGAAGGGAACCTCTACGAGCAGTACTTC	CASSPEGNLYEQYF
TRBJ2-1	15	TRBV6-4	many	NA	TGTGCCAGCAGTGACGATGGGGGCTCCTACAATGAGCAGTTCTTC	CASSDDGGSYNEQFF
TRBJ1-3	14	TRBV28	NA	NA	TGTGCCAGCAGTTTCTCAGGCTCTGGAAACACCATATATTTT	CASSFSGSGNTIYF
TRBJ2-3	14	TRBV2	many	NA	TGTGCCAGCAGTGAGGTGGGGGTCAGAGGCACGCAGTATTTT	CASSEVGVRGTQYF
TRBJ1-4	15	TRBV7-2	few	NA	TGTGCCAGCAGCTATAGCCCACCCCGGGACGAAAAACTGTTTTTT	CASSYSPPRDEKLFF
TRBJ1-5	16	TRBV7-2	few	NA	TGTGCCAGCAGCTTTTTCTGGACAGATTCAAATCAGCCCCAGCATTTT	CASSFFWTDSNQPQHF
TRBJ2-3	14	TRBV28	many	NA	TGTGCCAGCAGTTTTACCCCCCCGCGAGGGACGCAGTATTTT	CASSFTPPRGTQYF
TRBJ1-2	14	TRBV25-1	many	TRBD1	TGTGCCAGCAGTGAGGCGGACAGGCCCTATGGCTACACCTTC	CASSEADRPYGYTF
TRBJ1-1	13	TRBV29-1	many	NA	TGCAGCTCAAGACCCGGGCTCAACACTGAAGCTTTCTTT	CSSRPGLNTEAFF
TRBJ1-3	16	TRBV5-5	few	NA	TGTGCCAGCAGCCAAACCGGACGTGTCTCTGGAAACACCATATATTTT	CASSQTGRVSGNTIYF
TRBJ2-2	15	TRBV12-3/TRBV12-4	medium-sized	NA	TGTGCCAGCAGGATACAGGGCTCCTGGACCGGGGAGCTGTTTTTT	CASRIQGSWTGELFF
TRBJ2-5	15	TRBV9	many	NA	TGTGCCAGCAGCGTGACCCCCCGCGGCCAAGAGACCCAGTACTTC	CASSVTPRGQETQYF
TRBJ1-2	12	TRBV29-1	many	NA	TGCAGCGCCAGGGAGGAGAACTATGGCTACACCTTC	CSAREENYGYTF
TRBJ2-1	17	TRBV24-1	NA	NA	TGTGCCACCAGTGAAAGGGACGCTTGGAGCTCCTACAATGAGCAGTTCTTC	CATSERDAWSSYNEQFF
TRBJ1-5	14	TRBV6-6	many	NA	TGTGCCAGCCGGAAGAACAGTGCTGATCAGCCCCAGCATTTT	CASRKNSADQPQHF
TRBJ2-3	15	TRBV12-3/TRBV12-4	few	NA	TGTGCCAGCACCCAGGACAGTGCTAGCACAGATACGCAGTATTTT	CASTQDSASTDTQYF
TRBJ1-2	14	TRBV7-9	few	TRBD1	TGTGCCAGCAGCCAGAGACAGGGCACCGGCGGCTACACCTTC	CASSQRQGTGGYTF
TRBJ1-4	15	TRBV30	few	NA	TGTGCCTGGAGTGCCGGGGCCACCCTTAATGAAAAACTGTTTTTT	CAWSAGATLNEKLFF
TRBJ1-2	14	TRBV6-5	few	NA	TGTGCCAGCAGTTACTCGTGGACGGCCTATGGCTACACCTTC	CASSYSWTAYGYTF
TRBJ2-7	15	TRBV6-5	many	TRBD1	TGTGCCAGCAGTAATATCGGACAGGGGTCCTACGAGCAGTACTTC	CASSNIGQGSYEQYF
TRBJ2-7	13	TRBV29-1	NA	NA	TGCAGCGTTGTGGACTTTTCCTCCTACGAGCAGTACTTC	CSVVDFSSYEQYF
TRBJ1-1	15	TRBV7-8	many	NA	TGTGCCAGCAGCTCGAAGACAGGAAATCCCACTGAAGCTTTCTTT	CASSSKTGNPTEAFF
TRBJ1-3	17	TRBV9	many	NA	TGTGCCAGCAGCGTAGCTGGAGGCAGGGCACGTGGAAACACCATATATTTT	CASSVAGGRARGNTIYF
TRBJ1-5	12	TRBV29-1	few	NA	TGCAGCGTTCAAGACGGAAATCAGCCCCAGCATTTT	CSVQDGNQPQHF
TRBJ2-7	16	TRBV5-6	NA	TRBD1	TGTGCCAGCAGCTTCCGACGGACAGGACTTGCCTACGAGCAGTACTTC	CASSFRRTGLAYEQYF
TRBJ2-1	14	TRBV12-3/TRBV12-4	many	TRBD1	TGTGCCAGCAGTTCCCGGACAGGGTTCAATGAGCAGTTCTTC	CASSSRTGFNEQFF
TRBJ1-2	12	TRBV6-1	many	NA	TGTGCCAGCAGTCCACAGGGTTCTGGCTACACCTTC	CASSPQGSGYTF
TRBJ2-2	16	TRBV4-1	many	NA	TGCGCCAGCAGCCAAGAAATCCGAATAAACACCGGGGAGCTGTTTTTT	CASSQEIRINTGELFF
TRBJ2-7	16	TRBV11-2	many	NA	TGTGCCAGCAGCTTAGACCACCGGCAGGGGTCCTACGAGCAGTACTTC	CASSLDHRQGSYEQYF
TRBJ2-3	18	TRBV11-3	few	NA	TGTGCCAGCAGCACGAACCCTGGCCCCAGGTTAAGCACAGATACGCAGTATTTT	CASSTNPGPRLSTDTQYF